The 31 T cell receptor beta chains in this list originate from one sample, sequenced in a study of T-cell reconstitution after alpha-beta-depleted transplantation in children. Using unique molecular identifiers, the investigators prepared the TCRbeta library. TCRdb recomputed calls from the PCR reads with MiXCR, one row per CDR3 protein. The sample yields more than 550,000 distinct CDR3 sequences, roughly a tenth seen once. Sequencing was performed on PBMCs from the stem cell graft donor, taken from the stem cell graft. These receptors all come from a human donor who donated a stem cell graft to a child with acute myeloid leukemia.

This clonotype has ten or more counts. The J gene is TRBJ2-6, the V gene TRBV6-4, with no clear D. V lost 8 bases, J lost 0 bases, and 11 bases lay in between. Germline assignment: CDR1 MRHNA and CDR2 SNTAGT. The CDR3 has 15 residues. The CDR3 sequence is CASSSSGSGANVLTF. Here the CDR3 DNA reads TGTGCCAGCTCCTCGTCTGGCTCTGGGGCCAACGTCCTGACTTTC.

V is TRBV18 and J is TRBJ2-3; D is unresolved. Trimming cost V 0 bases and J 9 bases, with 16 bases left between them. The CDR3 sequence is 15 residues long. Per germline, CDR1 KGHSH and CDR2 LQKENI. The chain's CDR3 is CASSPPGRESGTQYF. CDR3 bases: TGTGCCAGCTCACCACCGGGCAGAGAGTCCGGGACGCAGTATTTT.

This chain uses TRBV5-1 with TRBJ2-5; the D gene is possibly TRBD2 (6 bases). With 0 bases removed from V and 2 bases from J, the gap between germline ends came to 14 bases. This CDR3 is 16 amino acids long. The V gene's germline CDR1 is SGHRS and CDR2 YFSETQ. The DNA of the CDR3 is TGCGCCAGCAGCTTGGCCCCCATAGCGGCTCAAGAGACCCAGTACTTC. Its translation: CASSLAPIAAQETQYF.

This clonotype was picked up a small number of times. J is TRBJ2-7 and V is TRBV20-1, with 7 bases aligning to TRBD1. J lost 4 bases, V lost 0 bases, and 12 bases had no gene match. The CDR3 has 16 residues. The germline V gene has CDR1 DFQATT and CDR2 SNEGSKA (reference sequence). As DNA, the CDR3 is TGCAGTGCTAGAGAGGGTCTAGGGGGCGTCGTATACGAGCAGTACTTC. Translating it yields CSAREGLGGVVYEQYF.

V usage is TRBV18 and J usage is TRBJ2-7; D call uncertain. CDR1 is KGHSH and CDR2 is LQKENI in the germline V gene. The CDR3 runs 13 residues. The ends were cut back, 6 bases at V and 5 bases at J, with 14 bases in the middle. The CDR3 spells CASSPNQENEQYF. CDR3 nucleotide sequence: TGTGCCAGCTCCCCAAATCAGGAGAACGAGCAGTACTTC.

The sample holds a few counts of this clonotype. The chain is built from TRBV20-1 and TRBJ1-2, with 7 bases matching TRBD1. Germline loops: CDR1 DFQATT, CDR2 SNEGSKA (reference sequence). Trimming cost V 4 bases and J 3 bases; bases outside gene matches: 5. CDR3 length equals 13 residues. CDR3 region: CSATGGYDYGYTF. The CDR3 coding sequence is TGCAGTGCTACAGGGGGTTACGACTATGGCTACACCTTC.

CDR3 nucleotide sequence: TGTGCCACCAGCAGTGAATCAGGGATTTATGGCTACACCTTC. It yields the protein CATSSESGIYGYTF. The chain has TRBV15 and TRBJ1-2, with a possible D match to TRBD1 (5 bases). Germline V CDR1 and CDR2: LNHNV, YYDKDF (reference sequence). The CDR3 covers 14 residues. V shed 3 bases and J shed 5 bases, with 13 bases lying between them.

The V gene is TRBV29-1, the J gene TRBJ1-1, with a tentative D call TRBD1 (5 bases). This CDR3 is built from 12 residues. With 7 bases removed from V and 6 bases from J, the gap between germline ends came to 15 bases. The V gene's germline CDR1 is SQVTM and CDR2 ANQGSEA. CDR3 sequence reads: CSGFQGPSEAFF. Written as DNA, the CDR3 is TGCAGCGGATTTCAGGGCCCATCTGAAGCTTTCTTT.

A few counts support this clonotype. The chain has TRBV6-5 and TRBJ1-6, with 7 bases that match TRBD1. The CDR3 is made up of 17 amino acids. The germline CDR1 and CDR2 sequences are MNHEY and SVGAGI. With V trimmed by 5 bases and J by 7 bases, 14 bases remained unmatched. CDR3 region: CASSNLRGRSGNSPLHF. The CDR3 DNA reads TGTGCCAGCAGTAACTTAAGGGGGCGTTCTGGGAATTCACCCCTCCACTTT.

The V and J genes are TRBV7-2 and TRBJ2-7, with D possibly matching TRBD2 (6 bases). The CDR3 covers 18 residues. Trimming pared 0 bases from V and 0 bases from J, leaving 18 bases between. In germline, CDR1 is SGHTA, CDR2 FQGNSA. In DNA form, the CDR3 reads TGTGCCAGCAGCTTAGCGCATGCAGCGGGCATAGGCTCCTACGAGCAGTACTTC. This codes for CASSLAHAAGIGSYEQYF.

This clonotype occurred many times. This chain joins TRBV6-1 and TRBJ1-2; D gene uncertain. Germline CDR1 and CDR2: MNHNS and SASEGT. The CDR3 spans 14 residues. With 2 bases removed from V and 4 bases from J, the gap between germline ends came to 11 bases. The CDR3 reads CASSEMSEGYGYTF. CDR3 DNA: TGTGCCAGCAGTGAAATGAGTGAGGGCTATGGCTACACCTTC.

In nucleotides, the CDR3 is TGTGCCAGCAGACTCGAATCAAGACTAGCGGGGTCCCACAATGAGCAGTTCTTC. This codes for CASRLESRLAGSHNEQFF. The chain has TRBV6-4 and TRBJ2-1; 11 nucleotides align to TRBD2. CDR1 is MRHNA, CDR2 SNTAGT, per germline. Trimming at V came to 6 bases and at J to 5 bases, leaving 15 bases not matched to a gene. The CDR3 spans 18 residues.

This clonotype was counted ten times or more. The chain recombines TRBV6-5 with TRBJ2-3, with TRBD2 identical over 11 bases. The trim removed 0 bases at V and 3 bases at J, leaving 5 bases unmatched. Germline-derived CDR1 and CDR2 are MNHEY and SVGAGI. The CDR3 runs 17 residues. CDR3: CASSYSSSGRATDTQYF. The CDR3 DNA reads TGTGCCAGCAGTTACTCGAGTAGCGGGAGGGCGACAGATACGCAGTATTTT.

The V gene is TRBV11-2, the J gene TRBJ2-5; 10 bases align to TRBD1. CDR1 and CDR2 (germline): SGHAT, FQNNGV. The CDR3 extends over 17 amino acids. The J segment lost 1 base and the V segment lost 5 bases, leaving 10 bases of the junction unmatched. DNA for the CDR3: TGTGCCAGCAGCCCCGAGTCGGGACAGGGGATCCAAGAGACCCAGTACTTC. This sequence encodes CASSPESGQGIQETQYF. The full variable domain, in which reference TRBV11-2 and TRBJ2-5 provide the parts outside the CDR3, is EAGVAQSPRYKIIEKRQSVAFWCNPISGHATLYWYQQILGQGPKLLIQFQNNGVVDDSQLPKDRFSAERLKGVDSTLKIQPAKLEDSAVYLCASSPESGQGIQETQYFGPGTRLLVL.

This clonotype was detected a few times. V is TRBV5-6 and J is TRBJ2-5, with D unresolved. The CDR3 sequence is 14 residues long. Germline V gene sequence: CDR1 SGHDT, CDR2 YYEEEE. Trimming removed 4 bases at V and 4 bases at J, with 14 bases between. The CDR3 spells CASSLGQVLETQYF. CDR3 nucleotide sequence: TGTGCCAGCAGCCTGGGTCAAGTCCTAGAGACCCAGTACTTC.

This clonotype was observed at least ten times. The V gene is TRBV5-1, the J gene TRBJ2-1; 16 bases fit TRBD2. Germline CDR1 is SGHRS and CDR2 is YFSETQ. The CDR3 has 16 residues. V dropped 3 bases and J dropped 4; count of bases not matched to a gene: 1. The CDR3 sequence: CASSSGLAGGYNEQFF. Written as DNA, the CDR3 is TGCGCCAGCAGCTCGGGACTAGCGGGAGGGTACAATGAGCAGTTCTTC. The full variable domain, completed using reference TRBV5-1 and TRBJ2-1, is KAGVTQTPRYLIKTRGQQVTLSCSPISGHRSVSWYQQTPGQGLQFLFEYFSETQRNKGNFPGRFSGRQFSNSRSEMNVSTLELGDSALYLCASSSGLAGGYNEQFFGPGTRLTVL.

This clonotype was detected only a few times. The chain is built from TRBV20-1 and TRBJ2-5; the D gene is possibly TRBD2 (6 bases). CDR1 is DFQATT and CDR2 is SNEGSKA in the germline V gene (reference sequence). There are 15 residues in the CDR3. Trimming removed 3 bases at V and 5 bases at J, with 19 bases between. The CDR3 protein is CSASAEEGLLETQYF. CDR3 DNA: TGCAGTGCTAGTGCCGAGGAGGGCCTTCTGGAGACCCAGTACTTC.

This clonotype was counted many times. The chain has TRBV6-1 and TRBJ2-7; TRBD1 might be the D (5 bases). V was trimmed by 2 bases and J by 5 bases, leaving 10 bases between them. Germline-derived CDR1 and CDR2 are MNHNS and SASEGT. The CDR3 runs 13 residues. CDR3 nucleotides: TGTGCCAGCAGTGAATCGGGCAGGGACGAGCAGTACTTC. Amino acids: CASSESGRDEQYF.

This clonotype was counted ten times or more. This chain joins TRBV29-1 and TRBJ2-7; 8 bases align to TRBD1. The CDR3 loop spans 11 amino acids. CDR1 and CDR2 from the germline V gene are SQVTM and ANQGSEA. The trim removed 4 bases at V and 4 bases at J, leaving 0 bases unmatched. CDR3 residues: CSVGTGYEQYF. The DNA for the CDR3 is TGCAGCGTTGGGACAGGGTACGAGCAGTACTTC.

The sample holds a few counts of this clonotype. The chain joins TRBV7-3 to TRBJ2-1, with 8 bases lining up with TRBD2. The germline V gene encodes CDR1 SGHTA and CDR2 FQGTGA. The V segment lost 3 bases and the J segment 8 bases; nucleotides outside the gene matches: 3. There are 13 residues in the CDR3. The CDR3: CASSFGLAYEQFF. As DNA, the CDR3 is TGTGCCAGCAGCTTCGGACTAGCCTATGAGCAGTTCTTC. Filled out from reference TRBV7-3 and TRBJ2-1, the complete variable domain reads GAGVSQTPSNKVTEKGKYVELRCDPISGHTALYWYRQSLGQGPEFLIYFQGTGAADDSGLPNDRFFAVRPEGSVSTLKIQRTERGDSAVYLCASSFGLAYEQFFGPGTRLTVL.

The CDR3 spells CATSFPGQKNIQYF. CDR3 sequence (DNA): TGTGCCACCAGCTTCCCGGGACAGAAAAACATTCAGTACTTC. V gene TRBV15 combines with J gene TRBJ2-4; 7 bases match TRBD1. The CDR3 runs to 14 residues. Germline assignment: CDR1 LNHNV and CDR2 YYDKDF (reference sequence). The J segment lost 4 bases and the V segment lost 5 bases, leaving 5 bases of the junction unmatched.

The chain carries TRBV7-9 and TRBJ1-4; 9 nucleotides line up with TRBD1. This CDR3 has 16 amino acids. Germline CDR1 and CDR2: SEHNR and FQNEAQ (reference sequence). V lost 5 bases, J lost 1 base, and 5 bases stayed unmatched. CDR3 coding DNA: TGTGCCAGCAGCACCCGGGACAGGGAAACTAATGAAAAACTGTTTTTT. Translating gives CASSTRDRETNEKLFF.

In its sample, this clonotype was seen a few times. The CDR3 protein is CSVDEPLQIYGYTF. The CDR3 region has the DNA TGCAGCGTTGATGAGCCCCTCCAGATCTATGGCTACACCTTC. The chain employs TRBV29-1 and TRBJ1-2; D call uncertain. Trimming removed 3 bases at V and 4 bases at J, with 15 bases between. The CDR3 has 14 amino acids. Per germline, CDR1 SQVTM and CDR2 ANQGSEA. Variable domain in full (rest from reference TRBV29-1 and TRBJ1-2): SAVISQKPSRDICQRGTSLTIQCQVDSQVTMMFWYRQQPGQSLTLIATANQGSEATYESGFVIDKFPISRPNLTFSTLTVSNMSPEDSSIYLCSVDEPLQIYGYTFGSGTRLTVV.

The table lists this clonotype with many counts. The V gene is TRBV6-2 or TRBV6-3, the J gene TRBJ2-1; D is unclear. From germline, CDR1 is MNHEY and CDR2 SVGEGT. V was pared by 0 bases and J by 10 bases, with 10 bases between. This CDR3 region has 13 residues. The CDR3, as DNA: TGTGCCAGCAGTTACTCGATCGCGGTGGAGCAGTTCTTC. It specifies CASSYSIAVEQFF.

The table lists this clonotype with many counts. The chain joins TRBV29-1 to TRBJ2-5, with D perhaps matching TRBD1 or TRBD2 (5 bases each). The germline gives CDR1 SQVTM, CDR2 ANQGSEA. CDR3 length: 12 amino acids. V was clipped by 6 bases and J by 2 bases, with 10 bases between them. The CDR3 region has the DNA TGCAGCGTGAGAGAGGGGCAAGAGACCCAGTACTTC. Its translation: CSVREGQETQYF.

In its sample, this clonotype was seen many times. The chain is built from TRBV20-1 and TRBJ2-2; D might be TRBD1 (6 bases). The germline CDR1 and CDR2 sequences are DFQATT and SNEGSKA (reference sequence). Trimming removed 5 bases at V and 4 bases at J, with 14 bases between. The CDR3 is 14 residues long. CDR3 residues: CSAASGHRTGELFF. The DNA of the CDR3 is TGCAGTGCTGCATCGGGACACCGCACCGGGGAGCTGTTTTTT.

This clonotype was recorded at least ten times. This chain uses TRBV12-3 or TRBV12-4 with TRBJ2-3; D is ambiguous. Trimming removed 6 bases from V and 4 bases from J, with 14 bases in between. This CDR3 is 14 amino acids long. CDR3 coding DNA: TGTGCCAGCAGCCTCGGAGTCGGTCCAGATACGCAGTATTTT. As protein: CASSLGVGPDTQYF.

V and J are TRBV4-2 and TRBJ2-7; 7 positions agree with TRBD1. Germline V CDR1 and CDR2: LGHNA, YNFKEQ. This CDR3 comprises 17 residues. V dropped 0 bases and J dropped 3; count of bases not matched to a gene: 11. The CDR3 loop is CASSQEFRQGPSYEQYF. The CDR3 coding sequence is TGTGCCAGCAGCCAAGAATTCCGACAGGGACCAAGCTACGAGCAGTACTTC.

The chain joins TRBV4-3 to TRBJ2-7, with 8 positions matching TRBD1. Per the germline V gene, CDR1 is LGHNA and CDR2 is YSLEER. The CDR3 runs to 15 residues. Unmatched junction bases numbered 6, after V lost 1 base and J lost 4 bases. CDR3 sequence (DNA): TGCGCCAGCAGCCAAGCCGGGACAGGTCTTTACGAGCAGTACTTC. Translating it yields CASSQAGTGLYEQYF.

There are a few counts of this clonotype. The chain has TRBV7-8 and TRBJ2-4; tentative D call: TRBD1 (6 bases). The ends were cut back, 5 bases at V and 7 bases at J, with 15 bases in the middle. Germline V gene data show CDR1 as SGHVS and CDR2 as FQNEAQ. The CDR3 sequence is 14 residues long. CDR3 in amino acids: CASSLVARGNIQYF. The CDR3 DNA reads as TGTGCCAGCAGCCTAGTAGCGAGGGGGAACATTCAGTACTTC. Full variable domain (remainder filled in from reference TRBV7-8 and TRBJ2-4): GAGVSQSPRYKVAKRGQDVALRCDPISGHVSLFWYQQALGQGPEFLTYFQNEAQLDKSGLPSDRFFAERPEGSVSTLKIQRTQQEDSAVYLCASSLVARGNIQYFGAGTRLSVL.

This clonotype was detected ten times or more. The V gene is TRBV6-4, the J gene TRBJ1-1, with 7 bases matching TRBD1. From germline, CDR1 is MRHNA and CDR2 SNTAGT. This CDR3 region has 14 residues. J lost 2 bases, V lost 4 bases, and 4 bases had no gene match. The chain's CDR3 is CASSATGDNTEAFF. The CDR3 DNA follows: TGTGCCAGCAGTGCTACAGGGGATAACACTGAAGCTTTCTTT.